What follows is one T cell receptor beta chain and its context. The data were obtained in a study of blood T cells in healthy people across ages. A J-beta primer mix and a sample-barcoded 5' primer were used in a second PCR of roughly 7 to 12 cycles. In TCRdb, the 5' RACE reads were re-called with MiXCR into one record per CDR3 protein. The repertoire consists of hundreds of thousands of distinct CDR3 sequences, with roughly 44% occurring once and the leading ten covering approximately 19%. Germline-derived CDR1 and CDR2 are SGHVS and FNYEAQ. The CDR3 runs 17 residues. With 1 base clipped from V and 0 bases from J, the junction kept 5 bases outside the gene matches.

The chain carries TRBV7-6 and TRBJ2-3, with 9 bases that match TRBD2. The material sequenced was blood. The receptor's source is a man in his sixties in good health. Here the CDR3 reads CASSLGIAGASTDTQYF. The CDR3 DNA reads as TGTGCCAGCAGCTTAGGAATAGCGGGGGCCAGCACAGATACGCAGTATTTT.